Presented here are 10 T cell receptor beta chains from one specimen sequenced in a study of naive and memory T cell subsets. Both TRBC1 and TRBC2 were covered by a beta constant-region primer of two equimolar oligonucleotides. Four rounds of PCR amplified the ligated cDNA using nested alpha and beta constant-region primers plus SP2. In TCRdb, the UMI-ligation and nested PCR reads were re-called with MiXCR into one record per CDR3 protein. The sample lists 15,000 to 20,000 distinct CDR3 sequences; roughly 8.4% were seen once. Sequencing used central memory CD8+ T cells from blood. The source of these receptors is a human donor in good health.

This chain links TRBV25-1 with TRBJ2-7; D is unclear. The V gene's germline CDR1 is MGHDK and CDR2 SYGVNS. The V gene lost 4 bases and the J gene lost 9 bases, with 16 bases spanning the gap. The CDR3 is made up of 13 amino acids. CDR3: CASSGRTPASQYF. CDR3 sequence (DNA): TGTGCCAGCAGTGGTAGGACCCCTGCCTCGCAGTACTTC.

The chain uses TRBV27 and TRBJ2-2; 8 bases fit TRBD2. Germline V gene sequence: CDR1 MNHEY, CDR2 SMNVEV (reference sequence). This CDR3 contains 17 residues. With V trimmed by 2 bases and J by 6 bases, 11 bases remained unmatched. The CDR3 sequence: CASSLRAAGLGPGELFF. The CDR3 bases are TGTGCCAGCAGTTTAAGGGCAGCGGGACTAGGCCCCGGGGAGCTGTTTTTT.

This clonotype was counted a few times. This chain links TRBV7-9 with TRBJ2-1; the D call may be TRBD1 or TRBD2 (5 bases each). The CDR3 loop spans 14 amino acids. Germline assignment: CDR1 SEHNR and CDR2 FQNEAQ (reference sequence). V gave up 4 bases and J gave up 4 bases, with 11 bases separating them. The CDR3 region is CASSSPGTYNEQFF. DNA of the CDR3: TGTGCCAGCAGCTCCCCGGGGACGTACAATGAGCAGTTCTTC.

Note on this clonotype: At one end the junction does not follow the germline gene, possibly because of a read error. The J gene is TRBJ2-6, the V gene TRBV19, with D perhaps matching TRBD2 (7 bases). Per the germline V gene, CDR1 is LNHDA and CDR2 is SQIVND (reference sequence). The CDR3 loop spans 15 amino acids. The CDR3 here is CVSGWGGSGANVLTF. The CDR3 DNA follows: TGTGTCAGTGGCTGGGGGGGCTCTGGGGCCAACGTCCTGACCTTC.

The table lists this clonotype with many counts. V usage is TRBV13 and J usage is TRBJ2-1; 9 bases are shared with TRBD1. The germline V gene encodes CDR1 PRHDT and CDR2 FYEKMQ (reference sequence). The CDR3 has 16 residues. Trimming at V came to 5 bases and at J to 7 bases, leaving 12 bases not matched to a gene. The CDR3, as DNA: TGTGCCAGCAGCCCCAGTGGGACAGGGCTGTCGAATGAGCAGTTCTTC. Translation gives CASSPSGTGLSNEQFF. Complete variable domain (other parts from reference TRBV13 and TRBJ2-1): AAGVIQSPRHLIKEKRETATLKCYPIPRHDTVYWYQQGPGQDPQFLISFYEKMQSDKGSIPDRFSAQQFSDYHSELNMSSLELGDSALYFCASSPSGTGLSNEQFFGPGTRLTVL.

This clonotype was recorded a few times. This rearrangement joins TRBV12-3 or TRBV12-4 to TRBJ1-1, with D uncertain. This CDR3 comprises 14 residues. Trimming took off 6 bases at V and 0 bases at J, with 11 bases between the two ends. CDR3 in DNA: TGTGCCAGCAGGGTAGAAGGGTTGAACACTGAAGCTTTCTTT. This gives the protein CASRVEGLNTEAFF.

This chain uses TRBV28 with TRBJ2-3; 10 nucleotides line up with TRBD1. Trimming took 1 base from V and 8 from J; bases not matched to a gene: 6. This CDR3 contains 15 residues. Germline V gene lookup returns CDR1 MDHEN and CDR2 SYDVKM. The DNA for the CDR3 is TGTGCCAGCAGTTTATCGGACAGGGGGTTGGGTACGCAGTATTTT. Its protein product is CASSLSDRGLGTQYF. The full variable domain, rest sourced from reference TRBV28 and TRBJ2-3, is DVKVTQSSRYLVKRTGEKVFLECVQDMDHENMFWYRQDPGLGLRLIYFSYDVKMKEKGDIPEGYSVSREKKERFSLILESASTNQTSMYLCASSLSDRGLGTQYFGPGTRLTVL.

The table lists this clonotype with a count of one. The chain links TRBV28 to TRBJ1-1; 8 nucleotides line up with TRBD1. Germline lookup yields CDR1 MDHEN and CDR2 SYDVKM. The CDR3 totals 14 residues. V trimming: 5 bases; J trimming: 1 base; junction bases outside the gene matches: 3. In DNA, the CDR3 is TGTGCCAGCAGTCCCGGACAGGGGAACACTGAAGCTTTCTTT. Amino acids: CASSPGQGNTEAFF.

The chain employs TRBV11-2 and TRBJ2-5, with TRBD1 identical over 7 bases. This CDR3 has 13 amino acids. CDR1 and CDR2 from the germline V gene are SGHAT and FQNNGV. V gave up 6 bases and J gave up 5 bases; unmatched junction bases: 6. In DNA form, the CDR3 reads TGTGCCAGCAGACCCACAGGGGACGAGACCCAGTACTTC. It translates to CASRPTGDETQYF.

The table lists this clonotype with a few counts. The rearrangement joins TRBV20-1 to TRBJ2-7; D is unresolved. V lost 1 base to trimming and J lost 3 bases, with 10 bases between them. The CDR3 length is 13 residues. Germline V lookup: CDR1 DFQATT, CDR2 SNEGSKA (reference sequence). The CDR3: CSARGRADYEQYF. CDR3 sequence (DNA): TGCAGTGCTAGAGGAAGGGCCGACTACGAGCAGTACTTC.